The 32 T cell receptor beta chains below all came from one sample that was sequenced in a study of CD8+ T cells in alopecia areata. RNA was isolated and reverse transcribed to cDNA, the sequencing template. Profiling relied on immunoSEQ multiplex PCR, and the TCRdb table lists in-frame clones only, not all of them. The sample shows around 60,000 clones, around 44% of them seen only once. Sequenced input: NKG2D-low CD8+ T cells sorted from blood. Receptor source: a human donor with alopecia areata.

This clone turned up a few times. The chain links TRBV18 to TRBJ2-5, with 8 bases lining up with TRBD2. From germline, CDR1 is KGHSH and CDR2 LQKENI. The V segment lost 7 bases and the J segment 4 bases; nucleotides outside the gene matches: 14. The CDR3 loop spans 16 amino acids. The CDR3 sequence: CASLTLGGGTRETQYF. For the CDR3, the DNA is TGTGCCAGCTTAACCCTCGGCGGGGGGACGAGAGAGACCCAGTACTTC.

This chain joins TRBV29-1 and TRBJ2-2; D call uncertain. Germline CDR1 and CDR2: SQVTM and ANQGSEA. The CDR3 covers 14 residues. Trimming stripped 6 bases from V and 1 base from J, with 12 bases between. The CDR3 here is CSVSDPQNTGELFF. For the CDR3, the DNA is TGCAGCGTCTCTGACCCGCAGAACACCGGGGAGCTGTTTTTT.

The gene calls are TRBV9 and TRBJ2-1; a possible D gene is TRBD1 (7 bases). Per germline, CDR1 SGDLS and CDR2 YYNGEE. This CDR3 is 13 amino acids long. V shed 8 bases and J shed 4 bases, with 13 bases lying between them. CDR3 in amino acids: CASGQEGYNEQFF. CDR3 DNA: TGTGCCAGTGGACAGGAGGGGTACAATGAGCAGTTCTTC. Complete variable domain (other parts from reference TRBV9 and TRBJ2-1): DSGVTQTPKHLITATGQRVTLRCSPRSGDLSVYWYQQSLDQGLQFLIQYYNGEERAKGNILERFSAQQFPDLHSELNLSSLELGDSALYFCASGQEGYNEQFFGPGTRLTVL.

This clone was counted between two and nine times. This rearrangement joins TRBV25-1 to TRBJ2-7; 7 nucleotides match TRBD1. The CDR3 contains 13 residues. V was clipped by 4 bases and J by 5 bases; unmatched bases: 5. From germline, CDR1 is MGHDK and CDR2 SYGVNS. CDR3 region: CASSVGQRNEQYF. The DNA of the CDR3 is TGTGCCAGCAGTGTGGGACAGAGAAACGAGCAGTACTTC.

The chain has TRBV2 and TRBJ2-5; tentative D call: TRBD2 (5 bases). The CDR3 is 14 amino acids. CDR1 and CDR2 from the germline V gene are SNHLY and FYNNEI. Trimming took 3 bases from V and 2 from J, leaving 10 bases between them. CDR3 region: CASSDVDLQETQYF. The CDR3 DNA follows: TGTGCCAGCAGTGACGTGGACTTACAAGAGACCCAGTACTTC.

The chain links TRBV5-6 to TRBJ2-4; D gene ambiguous. This CDR3 spans 14 amino acids. Germline V CDR1 and CDR2: SGHDT, YYEEEE. Trimming left V 2 bases short and J 3 bases short, with 9 bases between. This chain's CDR3 is CASSLSQSKNIQYF. The CDR3 nucleotides are TGTGCCAGCAGCTTATCGCAAAGCAAAAACATTCAGTACTTC.

V is TRBV28 and J is TRBJ2-5; D is uncertain. Trimming removed 5 bases from V and 5 bases from J, with 9 bases in between. Germline values: CDR1 MDHEN, CDR2 SYDVKM. The CDR3 runs to 12 residues. CDR3 sequence (DNA): TGTGCCAGCAGTCCCGACTCGGAGACCCAGTACTTC. Encoded protein: CASSPDSETQYF.

This clone was seen more than once but under ten times. The chain is built from TRBV29-1 and TRBJ2-7, with D possibly called TRBD1 or TRBD2 (5 bases each). Trimming took off 0 bases at V and 0 bases at J, with 12 bases between the two ends. Germline V CDR1 and CDR2: SQVTM, ANQGSEA. The CDR3 is 15 residues long. CDR3 amino acids: CSVEEGTKGSYEQYF. DNA of the CDR3: TGCAGCGTTGAAGAGGGGACGAAAGGCTCCTACGAGCAGTACTTC.

This rearrangement joins TRBV6-5 to TRBJ2-7; 9 bases map to TRBD1. Germline V gene sequence: CDR1 MNHEY, CDR2 SVGAGI. CDR3 length: 13 amino acids. V shed 5 bases and J 5 bases; nucleotides not matched to a gene: 4. This CDR3 reads CASSHGTGHEQYF. The CDR3 bases are TGTGCCAGCAGTCATGGGACAGGGCACGAGCAGTACTTC.

This clone has a handful of counts. The rearrangement links TRBV28 to TRBJ2-3, with D unclear. The CDR3 is made up of 14 amino acids. V was trimmed by 6 bases and J by 1 base, leaving 11 bases between them. Germline lookup yields CDR1 MDHEN and CDR2 SYDVKM. CDR3 bases: TGTGCCAGCAGCCCCCGACTTCGCACAGATACGCAGTATTTT. This sequence encodes CASSPRLRTDTQYF. Using reference TRBV28 and TRBJ2-3 for the parts outside the CDR3, the full variable domain is DVKVTQSSRYLVKRTGEKVFLECVQDMDHENMFWYRQDPGLGLRLIYFSYDVKMKEKGDIPEGYSVSREKKERFSLILESASTNQTSMYLCASSPRLRTDTQYFGPGTRLTVL.

This rearrangement joins TRBV4-1 to TRBJ2-1, with 10 bases identical to TRBD1. J lost 8 bases, V lost 4 bases, and 8 bases had no gene match. This CDR3 has 15 amino acids. The germline V gene encodes CDR1 MGHRA and CDR2 YSYEKL. The CDR3 nucleotides are TGCGCCAGCAGCCTCCCGGGACAGGGGTCCCATGAGCAGTTCTTC. It specifies CASSLPGQGSHEQFF.

The chain combines TRBV7-3 with TRBJ2-3; D possibly corresponds to TRBD1 (6 bases). Trimming cost V 4 bases and J 4 bases, with 12 bases left between them. The germline V gene encodes CDR1 SGHTA and CDR2 FQGTGA. The CDR3 extends over 14 amino acids. The CDR3 DNA sequence: TGTGCCAGCAGCTCGTCCAGGGGCCCAGATACGCAGTATTTT. Its translation: CASSSSRGPDTQYF.

The chain recombines TRBV29-1 with TRBJ2-7; 7 bases fit TRBD1. The CDR3 covers 14 residues. With 4 bases clipped from V and 3 bases from J, the junction kept 9 bases outside the gene matches. In germline, CDR1 is SQVTM, CDR2 ANQGSEA. The CDR3 DNA reads TGCAGCGTTGTGACAGGGAGTCGCAGCTACGAGCAGTACTTC. This sequence encodes CSVVTGSRSYEQYF.

The chain carries TRBV30 and TRBJ2-7; D is ambiguous. Germline lookup yields CDR1 GTSNPN and CDR2 SVGIG (reference sequence). V was shortened by 0 bases and J by 2 bases, with 2 bases between the two germline ends. The CDR3 runs to 11 residues. In DNA, the CDR3 is TGTGCCTGGAGTGTCACCTACGAGCAGTACTTC. Protein product: CAWSVTYEQYF.

This clone has more than one count but fewer than ten. This chain uses TRBV7-9 with TRBJ1-2; D is uncertain. V was clipped by 5 bases and J by 6 bases, with 13 bases between them. In germline, CDR1 is SEHNR, CDR2 FQNEAQ (reference sequence). The length of the CDR3 is 13 residues. The DNA for the CDR3 is TGTGCCAGCAGCGCGCACGCGGGCGATGGCTACACCTTC. Residues: CASSAHAGDGYTF.

This clone showed up many times. This sequence joins TRBV2 and TRBJ2-3; D gene uncertain. CDR3 size: 13 residues. The germline V gene encodes CDR1 SNHLY and CDR2 FYNNEI. Trimming removed 8 bases at V and 3 bases at J, with 12 bases between. DNA of the CDR3: TGTGCCAGCTGGCGGCGAGGAACAGATACGCAGTATTTT. It translates to CASWRRGTDTQYF. The variable domain in full, with the rest retrieved from reference TRBV2 and TRBJ2-3, is EPEVTQTPSHQVTQMGQEVILRCVPISNHLYFYWYRQILGQKVEFLVSFYNNEISEKSEIFDDQFSVERPDGSNFTLKIRSTKLEDSAMYFCASWRRGTDTQYFGPGTRLTVL.

A few counts support this clone. The chain joins TRBV7-9 to TRBJ1-5; unclear D gene. The germline V gene encodes CDR1 SEHNR and CDR2 FQNEAQ (reference sequence). CDR3 size: 13 residues. The ends were cut back, 5 bases at V and 2 bases at J, with 7 bases in the middle. The CDR3 sequence: CASSPAGNQPQHF. The DNA of the CDR3 is TGTGCCAGCAGCCCGGCGGGCAATCAGCCCCAGCATTTT.

V is TRBV2 and J is TRBJ2-3; the D is unclear. This CDR3 region has 11 residues. Per the germline V gene, CDR1 is SNHLY and CDR2 is FYNNEI. Trimming removed 3 bases at V and 3 bases at J, with 1 base between. CDR3 sequence reads: CASSETDTQYF. In DNA form, the CDR3 reads TGTGCCAGCAGTGAGACAGATACGCAGTATTTT.

This clone was counted only a few times. J is TRBJ2-1 and V is TRBV30; no reliable D call. This CDR3 has 14 residues. The V and J ends lost 7 bases and 6 bases respectively, with 19 bases between them. Germline values: CDR1 GTSNPN, CDR2 SVGIG (reference sequence). The CDR3 bases are TGTGCCTTGGAGCTATTCAGATTCCCCAATGAGCAGTTCTTC. Translation: CALELFRFPNEQFF.

This clone has just a few counts. The J gene is TRBJ2-5, the V gene TRBV29-1; TRBD2 might be the D (6 bases). CDR3 length equals 13 residues. Germline V CDR1 and CDR2: SQVTM, ANQGSEA. With 7 bases removed from V and 3 bases from J, the gap between germline ends came to 15 bases. The CDR3 sequence: CSAPWGVEETQYF. Here the CDR3 DNA reads TGCAGCGCCCCCTGGGGGGTGGAAGAGACCCAGTACTTC.

The chain uses TRBV4-1 and TRBJ2-1, with 9 bases fitting TRBD2. Germline trimming cut 4 bases from V and 8 bases from J; bases unmatched to any gene: 9. The germline gives CDR1 MGHRA, CDR2 YSYEKL. The CDR3 is made up of 15 amino acids. CDR3 in DNA: TGCGCCAGCAGCCGGACTAGGCGGGGGGGCGATGAGCAGTTCTTC. Protein: CASSRTRRGGDEQFF.

In this sample, this clone turned up a few times. The V call is TRBV5-6, the J call TRBJ2-7, with no clear D. Trimming stripped 0 bases from V and 2 bases from J, with 6 bases between. The CDR3 contains 13 residues. Germline V CDR1 and CDR2: SGHDT, YYEEEE. In nucleotides, the CDR3 is TGTGCCAGCAGCTTGGGGGCACCCTACGAGCAGTACTTC. This encodes CASSLGAPYEQYF.

This chain links TRBV4-2 with TRBJ2-1; 12 nucleotides align to TRBD1. The germline gives CDR1 LGHNA, CDR2 YNFKEQ. CDR3 length equals 14 residues. Germline trimming cut 8 bases from V and 5 bases from J; bases unmatched to any gene: 4. This chain's CDR3 is CASGTGGLNNEQFF. In nucleotides, the CDR3 is TGTGCCAGCGGGACAGGGGGCCTAAACAATGAGCAGTTCTTC.

This clone was seen a few times. CDR3: CASSLSSGSYEQYF. CDR3 bases: TGCGCCAGCAGCTTGAGTAGCGGGTCCTACGAGCAGTACTTC. This chain connects TRBV5-1 to TRBJ2-5; 7 nucleotides line up with TRBD2. The closer fit of TRBJ2-7 to the DNA end suggests the J call may be wrong. The length of the CDR3 is 14 residues. CDR1 is SGHRS and CDR2 is YFSETQ in the germline V gene.

The chain employs TRBV2 and TRBJ2-7; 8 bases match TRBD1. Germline V CDR1 and CDR2: SNHLY, FYNNEI. The CDR3 has 13 residues. After removal of 8 bases from V and 5 bases from J, the junction contained 8 bases not matched to a gene. This CDR3 is CASGRTGYNEQYF. The CDR3 coding sequence is TGTGCCAGCGGTCGGACAGGGTACAACGAGCAGTACTTC.

V is TRBV27 and J is TRBJ2-3; 9 nucleotides agree with TRBD2. The CDR3 has 15 amino acids. Germline loops: CDR1 MNHEY, CDR2 SMNVEV (reference sequence). V dropped 6 bases and J dropped 5; count of bases not matched to a gene: 9. Here the CDR3 DNA reads TGTGCCAGCAGCTTTAGCGGGAGTAGGATAGATACGCAGTATTTT. Amino acid sequence: CASSFSGSRIDTQYF.

The J gene is TRBJ2-7, the V gene TRBV6-1; unclear D gene. V was trimmed by 10 bases and J by 1 base, leaving 11 bases between them. The CDR3 contains 12 residues. The germline V gene encodes CDR1 MNHNS and CDR2 SASEGT. CDR3 in amino acids: CAISGLSYEQYF. The CDR3 nucleotides are TGTGCCATTTCGGGCCTGTCCTACGAGCAGTACTTC.

This chain connects TRBV29-1 to TRBJ2-3; D is possibly TRBD1 or TRBD2 (5 bases each). Deletions cut 5 bases from V and 6 bases from J, with 21 bases between. Germline V CDR1 and CDR2: SQVTM, ANQGSEA. CDR3 length equals 15 residues. Here the CDR3 DNA reads TGCAGCGTTCAGTTGGGACCCCGGGCTACGGATACGCAGTATTTT. Its protein product is CSVQLGPRATDTQYF.

Here the CDR3 reads CASSLGQKAYEQYF. CDR3 nucleotide sequence: TGCGCCAGCAGTCTGGGACAGAAGGCCTACGAGCAGTACTTC. This chain links TRBV10-2 with TRBJ2-7, with TRBD1 identical over 7 bases. CDR3 length: 14 residues. The J segment lost 2 bases and the V segment lost 5 bases, leaving 6 bases of the junction unmatched. Looked up from germline, CDR1 is WSHSY and CDR2 is SAAADI.

A few counts support this clone. The chain joins TRBV28 to TRBJ1-1; possible D gene TRBD1, 6 bases. Germline lookup yields CDR1 MDHEN and CDR2 SYDVKM. Trimming took 4 bases from V and 0 from J, leaving 12 bases between them. The CDR3 extends over 15 amino acids. In DNA, the CDR3 is TGTGCCAGCAGTTCCCTGGACAGCCTGAACACTGAAGCTTTCTTT. This sequence encodes CASSSLDSLNTEAFF. Full variable domain (remainder filled in from reference TRBV28 and TRBJ1-1): DVKVTQSSRYLVKRTGEKVFLECVQDMDHENMFWYRQDPGLGLRLIYFSYDVKMKEKGDIPEGYSVSREKKERFSLILESASTNQTSMYLCASSSLDSLNTEAFFGQGTRLTVV.

This clone has more than one count but fewer than ten. V gene TRBV7-2 combines with J gene TRBJ2-7, with D unclear. CDR1 and CDR2 (germline): SGHTA, FQGNSA. The germline V and J ends were trimmed by 3 bases and 0 bases, with 6 bases remaining between them. The CDR3 extends over 13 amino acids. The CDR3 bases are TGTGCCAGCAGCTTTCCCAGCTCCTACGAGCAGTACTTC. It specifies CASSFPSSYEQYF.

The chain combines TRBV27 with TRBJ2-3; D is unclear. V was trimmed by 3 bases and J by 1 base, leaving 5 bases between them. Germline CDR1 is MNHEY and CDR2 is SMNVEV (reference sequence). This CDR3 region has 13 residues. This CDR3 reads CASSFSRTDTQYF. The CDR3 nucleotides read TGTGCCAGCAGTTTTAGCCGCACAGATACGCAGTATTTT.